This T cell receptor (beta chain) was profiled in a study of T cell clonotyping in hematopoietic cell transplantation. Overall study context: Recipient samples before transplant were obtained post-cytoreduction. Study results and caveats: Few recipient clonotypes overlapped donors; over 95% were de novo at given depth. Pathologically expanded recipient clonotypes increased progressively from day 30 to day 180 as diversity fell. Graft donor and pretransplant recipient Inverse Simpson Index values predicted broader posttransplant TCR diversity.

CDR1 is SGHNT and CDR2 is YYREEE in the germline V gene (reference sequence). The CDR3 is 17 amino acids. V was cut by 4 bases and J by 2 bases, with 16 bases left in between. Using immunoSEQ multiplex PCR, the repertoire was profiled, and TCRdb retains in-frame clones only, with some absent. The sample includes more than 40,000 clones, less than 85% of them seen just once. On this clone: What it binds is not known.

Documented time point: recipient sample about 28 days before transplant, after cytoreduction. This receptor was identified in a man between 60 and 75 years old with acute myeloid leukemia. Some clones in this sample may be carry-over from other donors' samples. The sequenced sample was peripheral blood mononuclear cells, obtained before stem cell transplant. J is TRBJ2-6 and V is TRBV5-4, with unresolved D. In DNA, the CDR3 is TGTGCCAGCAGCCTCGACGGTATGGCTACTGGGGCCAACGTCCTGACTTTC. Residues: CASSLDGMATGANVLTF.